The entry below gives a single T cell receptor beta chain sequence along with its context. The target antigen is unknown. V was clipped by 0 bases and J by 2 bases; unmatched bases: 15. The germline V gene encodes CDR1 ENHRY and CDR2 SYGVKD. This CDR3 contains 19 residues. This sample stems from a study of T cell responses to AZD1222 COVID-19 vaccine. General study points: Just a handful of AZD1222 recipients tested seropositive at baseline. Rises in breadth and depth of Spike-specific TCRs came after two AZD1222 doses.

This table comes from immunoSEQ multiplex PCR, and its TCRdb copy is limited to in-frame clones, with some not included. This sample has approximately 130,000 clones; 93% occur once, and the top ten carry 0.85% to 0.95%. The TCR comes from an adult in good health. The sequencing used peripheral blood, collected on day 0 of AZD1222 vaccination. The V gene is TRBV10-3, the J gene TRBJ2-7, with 8 bases lining up with TRBD2. The CDR3 DNA sequence: TGTGCCATCAGTGAGTCGAGTGTGCCTAGCGGGCGGTTCCCCTACGAGCAGTACTTC. This codes for CAISESSVPSGRFPYEQYF.